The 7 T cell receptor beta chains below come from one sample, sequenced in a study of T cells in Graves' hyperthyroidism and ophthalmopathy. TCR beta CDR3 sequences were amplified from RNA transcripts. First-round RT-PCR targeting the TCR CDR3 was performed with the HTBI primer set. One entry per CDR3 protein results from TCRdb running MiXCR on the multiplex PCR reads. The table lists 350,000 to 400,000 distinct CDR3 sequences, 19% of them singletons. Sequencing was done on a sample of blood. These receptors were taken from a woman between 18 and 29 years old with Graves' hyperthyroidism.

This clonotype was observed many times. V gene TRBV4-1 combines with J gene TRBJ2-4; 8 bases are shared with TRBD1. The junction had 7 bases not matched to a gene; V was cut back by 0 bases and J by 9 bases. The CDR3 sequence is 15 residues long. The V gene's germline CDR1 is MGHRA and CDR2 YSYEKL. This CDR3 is CASSQDTRGHVIQYF. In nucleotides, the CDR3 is TGCGCCAGCAGCCAAGATACCAGGGGGCATGTCATTCAGTACTTC.

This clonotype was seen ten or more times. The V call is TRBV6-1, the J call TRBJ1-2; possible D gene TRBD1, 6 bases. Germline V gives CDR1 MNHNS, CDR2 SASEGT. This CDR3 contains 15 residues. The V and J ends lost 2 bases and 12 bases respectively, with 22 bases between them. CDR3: CASSEMARGGIGNTF. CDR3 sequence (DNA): TGTGCCAGCAGTGAAATGGCCAGGGGAGGGATCGGAAACACCTTC.

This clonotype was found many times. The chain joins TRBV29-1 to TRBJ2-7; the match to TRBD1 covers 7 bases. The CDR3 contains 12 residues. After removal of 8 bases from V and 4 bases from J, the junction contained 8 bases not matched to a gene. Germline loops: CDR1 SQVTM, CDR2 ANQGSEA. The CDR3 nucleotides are TGCAGCCTACGGACAGGCGTATACGAGCAGTACTTC. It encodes CSLRTGVYEQYF.

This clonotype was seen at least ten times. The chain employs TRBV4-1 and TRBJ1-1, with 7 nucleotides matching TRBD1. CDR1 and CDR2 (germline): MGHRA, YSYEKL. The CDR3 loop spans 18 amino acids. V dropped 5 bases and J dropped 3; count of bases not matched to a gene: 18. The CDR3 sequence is CASSFRQGPFFLDTEAFF. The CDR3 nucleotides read TGCGCCAGCAGCTTCCGACAGGGACCCTTCTTTTTGGACACTGAAGCTTTCTTT.

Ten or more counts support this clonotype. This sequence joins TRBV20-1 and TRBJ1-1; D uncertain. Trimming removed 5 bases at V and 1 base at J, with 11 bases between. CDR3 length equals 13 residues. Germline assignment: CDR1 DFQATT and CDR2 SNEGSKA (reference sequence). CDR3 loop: CSAPRAQNTEAFF. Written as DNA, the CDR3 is TGCAGTGCTCCCCGGGCCCAGAACACTGAAGCTTTCTTT.

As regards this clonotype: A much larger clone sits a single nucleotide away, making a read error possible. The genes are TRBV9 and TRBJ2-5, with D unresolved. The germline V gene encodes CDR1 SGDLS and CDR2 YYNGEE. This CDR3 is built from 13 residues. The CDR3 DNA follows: TGTGCCAGTGCCCTACCCGAGAGAGAGACCCATTACTTC. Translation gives CASALPERETHYF.

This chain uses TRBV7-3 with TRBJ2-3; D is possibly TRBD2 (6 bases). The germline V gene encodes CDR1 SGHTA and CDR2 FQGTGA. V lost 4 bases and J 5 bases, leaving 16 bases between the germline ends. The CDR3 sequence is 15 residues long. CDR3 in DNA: TGTGCCAGCAGCTCCGGCGGGGCCCTCGGAGATACGCAGTATTTT. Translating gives CASSSGGALGDTQYF.